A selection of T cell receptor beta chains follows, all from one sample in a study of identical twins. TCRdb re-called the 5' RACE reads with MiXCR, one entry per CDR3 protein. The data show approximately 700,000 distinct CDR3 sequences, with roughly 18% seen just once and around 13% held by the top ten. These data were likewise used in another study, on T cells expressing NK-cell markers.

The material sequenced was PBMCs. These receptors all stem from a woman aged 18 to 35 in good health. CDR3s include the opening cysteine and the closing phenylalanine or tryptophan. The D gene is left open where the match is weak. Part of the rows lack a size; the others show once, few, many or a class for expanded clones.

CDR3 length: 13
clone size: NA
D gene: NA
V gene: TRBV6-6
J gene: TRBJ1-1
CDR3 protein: CASSRLMNTEAFF
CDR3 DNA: TGTGCCAGCAGTCGCCTGATGAACACTGAAGCTTTCTTT

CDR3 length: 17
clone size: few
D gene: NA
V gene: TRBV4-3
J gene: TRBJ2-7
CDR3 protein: CASSQDVRQAVSNEQYF
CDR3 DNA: TGCGCCAGCAGCCAAGATGTGAGGCAGGCGGTTTCGAACGAGCAGTACTTC

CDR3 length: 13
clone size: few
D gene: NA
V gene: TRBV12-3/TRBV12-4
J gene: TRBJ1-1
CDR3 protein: CASSLMPNTEAFF
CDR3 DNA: TGTGCCAGCAGTTTAATGCCCAACACTGAAGCTTTCTTT

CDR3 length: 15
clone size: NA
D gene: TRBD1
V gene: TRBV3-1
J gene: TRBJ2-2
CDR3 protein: CASSHRTGNTGELFF
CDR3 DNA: TGTGCCAGCAGCCATCGGACAGGAAACACCGGGGAGCTGTTTTTT

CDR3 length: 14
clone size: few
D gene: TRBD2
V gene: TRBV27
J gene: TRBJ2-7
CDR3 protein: CASSSRGTSGKQYF
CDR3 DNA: TGTGCCAGCAGTTCACGGGGGACTAGCGGTAAGCAGTACTTC

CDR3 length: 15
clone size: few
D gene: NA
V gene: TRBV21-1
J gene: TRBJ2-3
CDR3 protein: CASSKREGSTDTQYF
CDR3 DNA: TGTGCCAGCAGCAAAAGGGAGGGGAGCACAGATACGCAGTATTTT

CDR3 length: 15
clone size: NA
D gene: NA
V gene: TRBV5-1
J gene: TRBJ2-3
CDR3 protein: CASTSRGAGMDTQYF
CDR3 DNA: TGCGCCAGCACCTCCCGTGGGGCGGGGATGGATACGCAGTATTTT

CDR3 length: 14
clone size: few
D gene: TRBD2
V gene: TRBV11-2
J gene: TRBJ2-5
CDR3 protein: CASSSRTSAETQYF
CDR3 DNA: TGTGCCAGCAGCTCACGGACTAGCGCAGAGACCCAGTACTTC

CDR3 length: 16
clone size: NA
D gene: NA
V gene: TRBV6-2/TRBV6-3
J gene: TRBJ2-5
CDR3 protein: CASSYSRDGIQETQYF
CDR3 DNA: TGTGCCAGCAGTTACTCCCGGGATGGAATTCAAGAGACCCAGTACTTC

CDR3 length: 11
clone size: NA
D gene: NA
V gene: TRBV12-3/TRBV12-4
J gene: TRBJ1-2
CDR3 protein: CASSLNSGYTF
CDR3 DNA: TGTGCCAGCAGTTTAAATTCTGGCTACACCTTC

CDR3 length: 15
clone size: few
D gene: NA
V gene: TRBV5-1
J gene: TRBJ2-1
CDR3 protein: CASSVPGGARDEQFF
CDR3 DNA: TGCGCCAGCAGCGTCCCCGGCGGGGCGCGGGATGAGCAGTTCTTC

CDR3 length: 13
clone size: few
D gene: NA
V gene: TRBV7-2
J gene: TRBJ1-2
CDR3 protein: CASSLSGHYGYTF
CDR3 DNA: TGTGCCAGCAGCTTATCAGGGCACTATGGCTACACCTTC

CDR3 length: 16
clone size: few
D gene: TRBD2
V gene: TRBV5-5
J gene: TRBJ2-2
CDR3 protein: CASSLPRGINTGELFF
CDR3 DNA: TGTGCCAGCAGCCTGCCGCGGGGGATCAACACCGGGGAGCTGTTTTTT

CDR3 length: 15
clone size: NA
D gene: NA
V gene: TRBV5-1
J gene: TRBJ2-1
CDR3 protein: CASSFRGASKNEQFF
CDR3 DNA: TGCGCCAGCAGCTTTAGGGGTGCGTCGAAGAATGAGCAGTTCTTC

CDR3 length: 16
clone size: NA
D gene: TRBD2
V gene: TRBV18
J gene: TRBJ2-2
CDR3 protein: CASSPRTSGDTGELFF
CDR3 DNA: TGTGCCAGCTCACCTAGGACTAGCGGGGACACCGGGGAGCTGTTTTTT

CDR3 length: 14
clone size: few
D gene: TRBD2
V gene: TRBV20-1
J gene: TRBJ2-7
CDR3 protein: CSAPTSGTFYEQYF
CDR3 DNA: TGCAGTGCTCCGACTAGCGGGACGTTCTACGAGCAGTACTTC

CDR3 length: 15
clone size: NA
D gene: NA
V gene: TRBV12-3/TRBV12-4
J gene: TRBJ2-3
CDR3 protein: CASRGGASETDTQYF
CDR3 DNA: TGTGCCAGCAGGGGGGGTGCGAGTGAAACAGATACGCAGTATTTT

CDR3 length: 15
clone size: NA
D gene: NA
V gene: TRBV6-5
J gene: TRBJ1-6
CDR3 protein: CASSSRGGANSPLHF
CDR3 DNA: TGTGCCAGCAGTTCCCGTGGGGGGGCGAATTCACCCCTCCACTTT

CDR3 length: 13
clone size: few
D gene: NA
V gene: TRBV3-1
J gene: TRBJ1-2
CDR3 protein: CASSQGLNYGYTF
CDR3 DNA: TGTGCCAGCAGCCAGGGACTGAACTATGGCTACACCTTC

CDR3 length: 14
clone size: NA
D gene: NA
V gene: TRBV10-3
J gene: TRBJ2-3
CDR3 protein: CAISDSRGTDTQYF
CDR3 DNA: TGTGCCATCTCTGACAGTCGGGGCACAGATACGCAGTATTTT

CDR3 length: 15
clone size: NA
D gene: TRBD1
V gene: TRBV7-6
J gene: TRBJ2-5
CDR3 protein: CASSLEGQAQETQYF
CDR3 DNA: TGTGCCAGCAGCTTAGAGGGACAGGCCCAAGAGACCCAGTACTTC

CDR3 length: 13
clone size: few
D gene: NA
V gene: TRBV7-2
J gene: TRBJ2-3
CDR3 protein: CASHRERGDTQYF
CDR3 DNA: TGTGCGAGCCATCGGGAGCGTGGAGATACGCAGTATTTT

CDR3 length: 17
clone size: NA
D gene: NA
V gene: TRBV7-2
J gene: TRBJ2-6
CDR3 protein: CASSLVGLLSGANVLTF
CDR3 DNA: TGTGCCAGCAGCTTAGTTGGGCTGCTCTCTGGGGCCAACGTCCTGACTTTC